What follows is one T cell receptor (beta chain) and its context. What it binds is unknown. Patients who underwent sequencing had shown CD8+CD57+ cell expansion by flow cytometry. Patients had received no therapy at the time of blood sampling. Researchers used genomic DNA as the template to profile TCR beta VDJ and CDR3. TCRdb fed the reads into MiXCR, producing one record per CDR3 protein. Among around 200,000 distinct CDR3 sequences, roughly two thirds were seen once, and the ten largest hold around 50%. The data were obtained in a study of CD8+CD57+ T cells in acquired aplastic anemia. Overall study findings and caveats: No significant difference in CD8+ Simpson's diversity was found between patients and controls. Patients and controls turned out to have roughly 31 CD8+ CDR3 sequences in common.

This CDR3 spans 14 amino acids. V lost 1 base, J lost 5 bases, and 11 bases lay in between. Germline CDR1 reads SGHDT; CDR2 reads YYEEEE. The sequence was obtained from a human donor with aplastic anemia. Specimen: sorted CD4+, CD8+, or CD8+CD57+ T cells (not recorded which) from PBMCs. The chain couples TRBV5-6 to TRBJ2-3; D might be TRBD1 (5 bases). CDR3 coding DNA: TGTGCCAGCAGCTTGTCAGGGATAATAGATACGCAGTATTTT. It specifies CASSLSGIIDTQYF.